Included here is one TCR beta chain sequence, with context. CDR1 is DFQATT, CDR2 SNEGSKA, per germline (reference sequence). CDR3 length: 11 amino acids. With 6 bases clipped from V and 12 bases from J, the junction kept 9 bases outside the gene matches. The sample comes from a study of blood T cell repertoires in COVID-19. Study-wide background: The United States, Italy and Spain provided the acute and convalescent COVID-19 samples.

All enrollees were about 18 to 90 years old and from 25 or so US areas. Each participant's cohort was designated according to participant-reported clinical history. Per the study methods: Estimated nucleated cell counts came from reference gene primer amplification. Data came from immunoSEQ multiplex PCR; TCRdb stores just in-frame clones and leaves some out. V and J calls and clone size are as listed in that table; D and trimming were resolved from the DNA. The repertoire has under 350,000 clones, 80% to 90% of them found once; the top ten carry around 4.5%. The receptor comes from a woman in her forties with acute COVID-19. This rearrangement joins TRBV20-1 to TRBJ1-1, with TRBD1 identical over 8 bases. Sequenced sample: PBMCs or T cells enriched from blood (not recorded which). The CDR3 DNA sequence: TGCAGTGCATGGACAGGGTCGATAACTTTCTTT. As protein: CSAWTGSITFF.